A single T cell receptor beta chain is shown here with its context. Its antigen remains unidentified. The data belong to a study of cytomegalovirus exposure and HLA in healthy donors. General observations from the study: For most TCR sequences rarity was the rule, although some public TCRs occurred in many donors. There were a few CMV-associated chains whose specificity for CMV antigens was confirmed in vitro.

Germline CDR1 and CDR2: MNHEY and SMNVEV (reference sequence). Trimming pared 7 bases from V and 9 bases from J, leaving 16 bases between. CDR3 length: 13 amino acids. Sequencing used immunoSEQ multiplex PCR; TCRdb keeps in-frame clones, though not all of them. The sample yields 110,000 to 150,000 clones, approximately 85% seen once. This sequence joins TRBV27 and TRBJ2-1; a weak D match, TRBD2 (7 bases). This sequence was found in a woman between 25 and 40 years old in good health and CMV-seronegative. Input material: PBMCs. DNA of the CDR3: TGTGCCAGCAACGTTATGAGGGGGGGTGAGCAGTTCTTC. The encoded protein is CASNVMRGGEQFF.